Sequencing of this TCR beta chain was carried out in a study of T cells in Graves' hyperthyroidism and ophthalmopathy (dated by TCRdb to the late 2010s). Regarding the study in general: Peripheral blood was sampled at the time of initial diagnosis, prior to any treatment. Prospective prediction of ophthalmopathy was tested in an independent validation cohort of 18 to 20 hyperthyroidism patients and some 17 patients who later progressed to ophthalmopathy. The paper describes TCR Vbeta CDR3 sequencing of 120 to 150 peripheral blood samples, made up of 40 to 45 ophthalmopathy patients, some 80 hyperthyroidism patients and 17 progressor patients. In addition, the study compared T-cell repertoires in thyroid tissue and in blood from roughly six Graves' hyperthyroidism patients. To identify TCR V-J signatures that set the groups apart, the researchers used a discovery cohort of more than 95 patients, made up of 43 with Graves' ophthalmopathy and about 60 with stable Graves' hyperthyroidism. Once sampling was done, hyperthyroidism patients were given methimazole at a starting dose of 30 mg daily, whereas ophthalmopathy patients were given high-dose intravenous methylprednisolone. The roughly 99 discovery patients were divided at random into training and test sets in a 7:3 ratio. Points the paper makes about the study in general: Most expanded thyroid clonotypes (frequency above 0.001) were also found in blood, which suggests that blood repertoires may mirror thyroid immune responses. In validation, the model predicted progression to ophthalmopathy a median of about 6.8 months before onset, with about 70% sensitivity and 72.22% specificity. A 13 V-J signature model separated ophthalmopathy from stable hyperthyroidism, with roughly 88% sensitivity and 81.08% specificity in cross-validation and 80%/75% in testing. Sample size was not statistically predetermined, and blinding of investigators to group allocation was not performed.

In its sample, this clonotype was seen a few times. No antigen is known for it. There are no base qualities to consult, and no much larger clone falls within one base. Inclusive of the bounding cysteine and phenylalanine, the CDR3 is 13 residues long. The kept DNA is CDR3 alone, 39 bases in frame from the first base. V is pruned by 5 bases and J by 5 bases, leaving 4 bases of the junction without a gene match. Stable Graves' hyperthyroidism was defined as the absence of progression to ophthalmopathy over 18 months of follow-up. Hyperthyroidism patients were aged 18 to 65 years and newly diagnosed, with disease duration of less than 2 months. The study excluded patients with uncontrolled infections, other autoimmune diseases, pregnancy or lactation. Diagnoses relied on clinical symptoms, serum thyroxine and TRAb, thyroid ultrasound and orbital computed tomography. PBMCs were separated from 8 to 10 ml of fresh peripheral blood using Ficoll-Paque density gradient centrifugation. Total RNA was extracted using Trizol reagent, and RNA quality was assessed on an Agilent 2100 Bioanalyzer.

The TCR beta CDR3 regions were amplified from RNA transcripts. The first round of RT-PCR for the TCR CDR3 was performed with the HTBI primer set and the Qiagen OneStep RT-PCR kit. Libraries were constructed in a second round of multiplex PCR, after which size selection and purification were performed. The libraries were sequenced on an Illumina HiSeq2000 using paired-end 100 bp reads. Turning to the authors' computational methods: SOAPnuke was used to process the raw data, removing reads that contained adapters or uncalled bases, had a mean Phred below 15, or lacked an exact match to the constant primer or identifier. High-quality paired reads were merged with COPE v1.2.5, and unique nucleotide sequences were defined as clonotypes. Clonotypes were aligned to IMGT TRBV, TRBD and TRBJ reference segments using MiTCR v1.1. The analysis included only V-J combinations with a frequency above 0.0001, which together covered roughly 99% of the repertoires. A TCS score was defined as the ratio between F50 (clonal expansion) and ExV (chaos), using BLOSUM62-based TCRdist between CDR3 peptides within each V-J. Welch's t-statistics and random forest reduced roughly 530 V-J features to roughly 13, which were used in a naive Bayes classifier (R e1071). The public reads were run again by TCRdb, first through fastp at Q25 and then through MiXCR, and only productive beta chains were kept. Each entry is one CDR3 protein sequence, shown with its most common DNA and genes. Here the V and J calls rest on TCRdb's processing, not on the authors' analysis. In all, the sample holds about 590,000 distinct CDR3 sequences, and 15% to 19% of those were seen once. Under 8% of the sample belongs to the ten largest clones.

Specimen: blood. This clonotype was sampled from a woman aged 25-40 years with Graves' hyperthyroidism. This chain is built from TRBV12-3 or TRBV12-4 and TRBJ2-7, with 9 middle bases fitting TRBD1. The DNA reads TGTGCCAGCAGTAGGGACAGGGACCACGAGCAGTACTTC. Translated, this gives CASSRDRDHEQYF.